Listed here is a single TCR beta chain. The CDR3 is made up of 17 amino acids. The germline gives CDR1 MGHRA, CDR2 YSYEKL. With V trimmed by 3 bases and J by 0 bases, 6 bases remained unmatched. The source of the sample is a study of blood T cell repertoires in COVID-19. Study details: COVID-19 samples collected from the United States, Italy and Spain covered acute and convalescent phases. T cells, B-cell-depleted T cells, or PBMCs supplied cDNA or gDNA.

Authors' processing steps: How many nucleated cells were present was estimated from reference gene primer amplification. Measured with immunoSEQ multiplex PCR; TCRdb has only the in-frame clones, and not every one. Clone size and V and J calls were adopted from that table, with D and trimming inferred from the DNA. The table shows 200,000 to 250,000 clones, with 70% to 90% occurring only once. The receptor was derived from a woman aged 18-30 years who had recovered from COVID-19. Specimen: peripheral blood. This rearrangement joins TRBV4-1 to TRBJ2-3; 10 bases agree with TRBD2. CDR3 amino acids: CASSHALAGDSTDTQYF. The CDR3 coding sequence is TGCGCCAGCAGCCACGCCCTAGCGGGAGACAGCACAGATACGCAGTATTTT.